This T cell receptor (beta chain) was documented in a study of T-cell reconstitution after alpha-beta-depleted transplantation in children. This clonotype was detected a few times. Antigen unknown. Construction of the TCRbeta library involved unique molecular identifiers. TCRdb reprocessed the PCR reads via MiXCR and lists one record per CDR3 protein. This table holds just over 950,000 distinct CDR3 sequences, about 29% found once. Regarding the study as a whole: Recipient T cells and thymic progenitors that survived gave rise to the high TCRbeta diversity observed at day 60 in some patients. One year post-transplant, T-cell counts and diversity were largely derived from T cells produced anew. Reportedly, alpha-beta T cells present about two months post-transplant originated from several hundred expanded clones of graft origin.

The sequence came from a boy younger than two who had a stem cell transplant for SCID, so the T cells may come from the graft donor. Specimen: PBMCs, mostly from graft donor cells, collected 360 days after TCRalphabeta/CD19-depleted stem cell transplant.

CDR3 sequence (DNA): TGCGCCAGCAGCCACGCTCGTGGGACAGGGAACTATGGCTACACCTTC. This sequence encodes CASSHARGTGNYGYTF. The chain has TRBV4-1 and TRBJ1-2; 9 bases map to TRBD1. Germline CDR1 is MGHRA and CDR2 is YSYEKL. This CDR3 spans 16 amino acids. The ends lost 3 bases at V and 2 bases at J; junction bases unmatched: 7.